These 11 T cell receptor beta chains originate from one sample sequenced in a study of CD8 T cells in ankylosing spondylitis. TCRdb reprocessed the 5' RACE reads with MiXCR, giving one entry per CDR3 protein. The sample holds under 250,000 distinct CDR3 sequences, around 8% seen once. The material sequenced was blood, either unsorted or a sorted T cell fraction (not recorded which). These receptors originate from a female donor with ankylosing spondylitis or in good health (not recorded which).

The V call is TRBV5-1, the J call TRBJ2-7; 10 positions agree with TRBD2. Germline loops: CDR1 SGHRS, CDR2 YFSETQ. This CDR3 spans 15 amino acids. V trimming: 0 bases; J trimming: 5 bases; junction bases outside the gene matches: 5. As DNA, the CDR3 is TGCGCCAGCAGCTTGGCCTCTCTAGCGGGAGACGAGCAGTACTTC. This encodes CASSLASLAGDEQYF. The variable domain in full, with the rest retrieved from reference TRBV5-1 and TRBJ2-7, is KAGVTQTPRYLIKTRGQQVTLSCSPISGHRSVSWYQQTPGQGLQFLFEYFSETQRNKGNFPGRFSGRQFSNSRSEMNVSTLELGDSALYLCASSLASLAGDEQYFGPGTRLTVT.

The chain links TRBV20-1 to TRBJ2-1, with 9 bases aligning to TRBD1. The CDR3 spans 15 residues. CDR1 DFQATT and CDR2 SNEGSKA come from the germline V gene (reference sequence). V shed 2 bases, J shed 2 bases, and the junction held 4 bases outside the gene matches. The CDR3 is CSARSRDRAYNEQFF. Here the CDR3 DNA reads TGCAGTGCTAGAAGCCGGGACAGGGCCTACAATGAGCAGTTCTTC.

This clonotype has ten or more counts. V usage is TRBV4-3 and J usage is TRBJ2-7, with a tentative D call TRBD1 (6 bases). Germline CDR1 is LGHNA and CDR2 is YSLEER. Trimming shortened V by 0 bases and J by 3 bases, and 12 bases separated the two germline ends. There are 15 residues in the CDR3. The CDR3 region has the DNA TGCGCCAGCAGCCAAGATAAACAGGGCGGCTACGAGCAGTACTTC. This gives the protein CASSQDKQGGYEQYF.

This clonotype showed up many times. This chain links TRBV10-3 with TRBJ2-2; D uncertain. Germline V gives CDR1 ENHRY, CDR2 SYGVKD. The CDR3 has 14 residues. Trimming shortened V by 6 bases and J by 5 bases, and 13 bases separated the two germline ends. The CDR3 DNA reads as TGTGCCATCAGGGTCTCGAATCCGACCGGGGAGCTGTTTTTT. It yields the protein CAIRVSNPTGELFF.

This clonotype appeared a few times. J is TRBJ2-1 and V is TRBV18; D possibly corresponds to TRBD1 (6 bases). Germline-derived CDR1 and CDR2 are KGHSH and LQKENI. The length of the CDR3 is 18 residues. The V end was cut by 4 bases, the J end by 0 bases, with 19 bases between. The CDR3 protein is CASSLLSTGSSSYNEQFF. The CDR3 DNA reads as TGTGCCAGCTCACTATTATCGACAGGTTCGAGCTCCTACAATGAGCAGTTCTTC.

This clonotype has ten or more counts. The V and J genes are TRBV12-3 or TRBV12-4 and TRBJ2-5; 9 bases align to TRBD2. CDR3 length: 16 residues. The trim removed 6 bases at V and 7 bases at J, leaving 15 bases unmatched. The CDR3 loop reads CASSTRTSARQGTQYF. The CDR3 bases are TGTGCCAGCAGCACGAGGACTAGCGCCCGGCAGGGGACCCAGTACTTC.

This clonotype was picked up many times. J is TRBJ2-1 and V is TRBV9, with D possibly TRBD2 on 5 matching bases. V was trimmed by 1 base and J by 4 bases, leaving 12 bases between them. The CDR3 is 15 residues long. Germline values: CDR1 SGDLS, CDR2 YYNGEE. DNA for the CDR3: TGTGCCAGCAGCGTACGAGGGAGCCCTTACAATGAGCAGTTCTTC. It codes for CASSVRGSPYNEQFF.

V is TRBV4-3 and J is TRBJ2-1; D is undetermined. Germline assignment: CDR1 LGHNA and CDR2 YSLEER. Trimming removed 0 bases from V and 2 bases from J, with 8 bases in between. The CDR3 has 15 amino acids. In nucleotides, the CDR3 is TGCGCCAGCAGCCAAGAAAATGATGCCTACAATGAGCAGTTCTTC. It specifies CASSQENDAYNEQFF.

In its sample, this clonotype was seen many times. The chain links TRBV5-5 to TRBJ1-1; possible D gene TRBD1, 5 bases. V was pared by 2 bases and J by 5 bases, with 13 bases between. Per germline, CDR1 SGHKS and CDR2 YYEKEE (reference sequence). The CDR3 covers 14 residues. CDR3: CASSLEVWGTEAFF. DNA for the CDR3: TGTGCCAGCAGCTTAGAAGTTTGGGGGACTGAAGCTTTCTTT.

This chain joins TRBV7-2 and TRBJ2-7; tentatively, D is TRBD2 (6 bases). This CDR3 has 14 residues. Trimming stripped 1 base from V and 7 bases from J, with 14 bases between. The V gene's germline CDR1 is SGHTA and CDR2 FQGNSA. The CDR3 is CASSLVGPGGEQYF. The CDR3 region has the DNA TGTGCCAGCAGCTTAGTGGGCCCAGGAGGGGAGCAGTACTTC. The whole variable domain, remainder taken from reference TRBV7-2 and TRBJ2-7, is GAGVSQSPSNKVTEKGKDVELRCDPISGHTALYWYRQSLGQGLEFLIYFQGNSAPDKSGLPSDRFSAERTGGSVSTLTIQRTQQEDSAVYLCASSLVGPGGEQYFGPGTRLTVT.

Points on this clonotype: This may be a read error: a much more frequent sequence differs by one nucleotide. The CDR3 protein is CTSSEGWQQETQYF. The CDR3 region has the DNA TGTACCAGCAGCGAAGGATGGCAGCAAGAGACCCAGTACTTC. The chain employs TRBV11-2 and TRBJ2-5; D not resolved. The CDR3 runs to 14 residues. Germline values: CDR1 SGHAT, CDR2 FQNNGV.